These T cell receptor beta chains were read from a single sample in a study of blood T cells in healthy people across ages. TCRdb recomputed calls from the 5' RACE reads with MiXCR, one row per CDR3 protein. This sample carries approximately 2,000,000 distinct CDR3 sequences, about 39% of them seen once, and the ten largest clones take 23%. The sequencing input was blood. Receptors originate from a human donor in good health. The conserved cysteine and the conserved F or W are not part of the CDR3 here. Clone sizes are given selectively: once, few, many, or a class where the clone is expanded.

V gene	clone size	J gene	CDR3 protein
TRBV7-2	few	TRBJ2-7	ASSKGLGSYEQY
TRBV4-3	NA	TRBJ2-1	ASSQDPGLYNEQF
TRBV12-3/TRBV12-4	NA	TRBJ2-5	ASSLGRRGVIEETQY
TRBV4-3	few	TRBJ2-7	ASSQENFSYEQY
TRBV7-9	once	NA	ASSNDRAPCEQY
TRBV12-3/TRBV12-4	few	TRBJ2-1	ASSSDGGPGF
TRBV6-2/TRBV6-3	few	TRBJ1-2	ASGDIYGYT
TRBV5-1	few	TRBJ1-2	ASSLQGGSGYT
TRBV24-1	NA	TRBJ2-3	ATSQKWGNTDTQQ
TRBV24-1	NA	TRBJ2-1	ATSDLPAYNEQF
TRBV6-5	NA	TRBJ1-6	ASSRQMNSPLH
TRBV7-9	NA	TRBJ2-3	ASSSFTDLEVDTQY
TRBV7-2	NA	TRBJ2-4	ASSLVFTEYNEQY
TRBV20-1	NA	TRBJ1-2	SARLSRGQGLGYT
TRBV5-6	few	TRBJ2-3	ASSLEYGDTQY
TRBV28	few	TRBJ1-2	ASSLFLREGDYGYT
TRBV20-1	NA	TRBJ1-1	RAGRQAEAF
TRBV5-1	few	TRBJ1-2	ASSLESMDGYT
TRBV6-6	few	TRBJ2-6	ASSYWRPGSGANVLT
TRBV4-1	NA	TRBJ2-3	ASSQGQVIPDTQY
TRBV12-5	few	TRBJ2-3	ASGLGDKLTDTQY
TRBV6-1	NA	TRBJ1-4	ASRPPGGNYEKLF
TRBV7-2	few	TRBJ2-7	ASSFWGLTYEQY
TRBV27	NA	TRBJ2-3	ASSLQGALADTQY
TRBV20-1	NA	TRBJ2-3	STRDTQY
TRBV27	NA	TRBJ1-2	ASSLSGVRSYGYT
TRBV4-2	NA	TRBJ1-2	ASSQDRQGNYGYT
TRBV27	NA	TRBJ1-5	TSSPSPGGDQPQH
TRBV5-5	many	TRBJ2-1	ASSLGLATNEQF
TRBV20-1	few	TRBJ1-1	SAPRRGGGEAF
TRBV12-3/TRBV12-4	NA	TRBJ1-1	ASSFFGEASEAF
TRBV4-2	NA	TRBJ1-5	ASSQENTYSNQPQH
TRBV12-3/TRBV12-4	NA	TRBJ1-4	ASSPGEFSEKLF
TRBV4-3	few	TRBJ1-2	ASSQVSAAGEEYGYT
TRBV12-3/TRBV12-4	few	TRBJ1-4	ASSTTGGESEKLF
TRBV10-3	NA	TRBJ1-5	AISEDPAGPNQPQH
TRBV7-2	few	TRBJ1-2	ASSSFRAIYGYT
TRBV6-5	NA	TRBJ2-3	ASSSLWTSGTDTQY
TRBV25-1	once	NA	ASSDSGTQAYEQY
TRBV29-1	few	TRBJ2-1	SAGTSYNEQF
TRBV11-1	NA	TRBJ2-1	ASSPNRNNEQF
TRBV3-1	NA	NA	ACSQRRGSEQY
TRBV4-1	few	TRBJ2-7	ASSQTANYEQY
TRBV7-2	few	TRBJ2-1	ASSLVGLEQF
TRBV29-1	NA	TRBJ1-1	SVGGPTATEAF
TRBV5-1	NA	TRBJ2-3	ASSLKGGQGPDTQY
TRBV7-2	NA	NA	ASSPREQHKTQY
TRBV20-1	few	TRBJ1-5	SAREAGSNQPQH